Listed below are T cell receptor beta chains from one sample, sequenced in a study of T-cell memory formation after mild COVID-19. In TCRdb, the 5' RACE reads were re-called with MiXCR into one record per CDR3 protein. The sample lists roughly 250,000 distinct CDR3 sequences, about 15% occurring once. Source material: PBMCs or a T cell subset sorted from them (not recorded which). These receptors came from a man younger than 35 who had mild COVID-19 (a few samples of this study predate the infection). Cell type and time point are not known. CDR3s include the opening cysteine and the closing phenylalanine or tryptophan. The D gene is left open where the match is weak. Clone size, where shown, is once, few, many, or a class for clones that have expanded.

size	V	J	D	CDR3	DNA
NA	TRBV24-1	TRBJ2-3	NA	CATRAGGLDTQYF	TGTGCCACCAGGGCAGGTGGGTTGGATACGCAGTATTTT
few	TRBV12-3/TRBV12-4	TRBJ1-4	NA	CASRRHRGLTNEKLFF	TGTGCCAGCAGACGCCACCGGGGGCTCACTAATGAAAAACTGTTTTTT
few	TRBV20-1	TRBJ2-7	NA	CSARASWDSYEQYF	TGCAGTGCTAGGGCTAGCTGGGACTCCTACGAGCAGTACTTC
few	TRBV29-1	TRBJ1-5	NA	CSVGDSNQPQHF	TGCAGCGTCGGGGACAGCAATCAGCCCCAGCATTTT
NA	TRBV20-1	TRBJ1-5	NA	CSARFQPNQPQHF	TGCAGTGCCCGGTTCCAGCCAAATCAGCCCCAGCATTTT
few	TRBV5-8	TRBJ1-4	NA	CASSYYRARDGEKLFF	TGTGCCAGCAGCTACTACAGGGCCCGCGACGGAGAAAAACTGTTTTTT
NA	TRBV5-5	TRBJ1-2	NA	CASSFQGQPNYGYTF	TGTGCCAGCAGCTTCCAGGGGCAGCCTAACTATGGCTACACCTTC
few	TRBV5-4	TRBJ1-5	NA	CASSFDPNQPQHF	TGTGCCAGCAGCTTTGATCCCAATCAGCCCCAGCATTTT
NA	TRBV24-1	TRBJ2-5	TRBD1	CATSASDRGTQYF	TGTGCCACCAGTGCCTCTGACAGGGGGACCCAGTACTTC
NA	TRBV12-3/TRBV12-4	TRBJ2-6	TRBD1	CASRGTGMPGANVLTF	TGTGCCAGCAGAGGGACAGGGATGCCTGGGGCCAACGTCCTGACTTTC
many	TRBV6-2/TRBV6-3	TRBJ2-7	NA	CASEQQGRGYEQYF	TGTGCCAGCGAGCAACAGGGCCGTGGCTACGAGCAGTACTTC
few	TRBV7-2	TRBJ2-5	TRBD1	CASSFQGAETQYF	TGTGCCAGCAGTTTCCAGGGGGCCGAGACCCAGTACTTC
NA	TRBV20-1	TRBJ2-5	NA	CSARGVSQYF	TGCAGTGCGAGAGGAGTCTCCCAGTACTTC
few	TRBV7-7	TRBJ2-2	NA	CASSLGPTGTTGELFF	TGTGCTAGCAGTCTGGGTCCGACAGGCACCACCGGGGAGCTGTTTTTT
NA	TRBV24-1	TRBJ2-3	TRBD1	CATRETGGDTQYF	TGTGCCACCAGGGAAACAGGGGGAGATACGCAGTATTTT
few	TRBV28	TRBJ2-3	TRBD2	CASRDRGLVSDTQYF	TGTGCCAGCAGGGATCGGGGACTAGTCTCTGATACGCAGTATTTT
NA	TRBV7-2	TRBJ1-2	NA	CASSLSKGVEYGYTF	TGTGCCAGCAGCTTATCTAAGGGTGTAGAATATGGCTACACCTTC
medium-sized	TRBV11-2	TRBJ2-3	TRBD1	CASAWTGLADTQYF	TGTGCCAGCGCTTGGACAGGGCTTGCAGATACGCAGTATTTT
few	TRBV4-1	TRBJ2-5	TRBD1	CASSQGQGGETQYF	TGCGCCAGCAGCCAAGGACAGGGCGGCGAGACCCAGTACTTC
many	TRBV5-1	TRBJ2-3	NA	CASSLRTDTQYF	TGCGCCAGCAGCTTGCGCACAGATACGCAGTATTTT
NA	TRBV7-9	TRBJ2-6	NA	CASRSGGGSGANVLTF	TGTGCCAGCAGATCAGGAGGCGGCTCTGGGGCCAACGTCCTGACTTTC
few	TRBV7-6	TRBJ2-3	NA	CASSLNEQDTQYF	TGTGCCAGCAGCTTAAACGAGCAGGATACGCAGTATTTT
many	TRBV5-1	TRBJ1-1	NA	CASSLAGFHQNTEAFF	TGCGCCAGCAGCTTGGCCGGGTTCCACCAGAACACTGAAGCTTTCTTT
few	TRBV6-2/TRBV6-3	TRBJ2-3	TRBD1	CASSPPDRGLADTQYF	TGTGCCAGCAGCCCGCCGGACAGGGGGCTGGCAGATACGCAGTATTTT
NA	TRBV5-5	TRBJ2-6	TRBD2	CASSWGGPGANVLTF	TGTGCCAGCAGCTGGGGGGGACCTGGGGCCAACGTCCTGACTTTC
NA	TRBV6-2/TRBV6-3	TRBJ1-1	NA	CASSSRDLEAFF	TGTGCCAGCAGTAGCCGGGACCTTGAAGCTTTCTTT
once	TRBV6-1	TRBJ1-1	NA	CASSVGRGRNTEAFF	TGTGCCAGCAGTGTCGGCCGGGGGCGGAACACTGAAGCTTTCTTT
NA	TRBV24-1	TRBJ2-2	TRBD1	CATSPGQGLTGELFF	TGTGCCACCAGTCCGGGACAGGGGCTAACCGGGGAGCTGTTTTTT
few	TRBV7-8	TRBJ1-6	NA	CASSLVRHGNSPLHF	TGTGCCAGCAGCTTAGTCCGACATGGCAATTCACCCCTCCACTTT
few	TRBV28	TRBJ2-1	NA	CARINEQFF	TGTGCCAGGATCAATGAGCAGTTCTTC
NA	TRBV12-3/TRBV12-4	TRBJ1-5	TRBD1	CASTADRANQPQHF	TGTGCCAGCACCGCGGACAGGGCAAATCAGCCCCAGCATTTT
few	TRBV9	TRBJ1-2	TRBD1	CASSVAGQGDYGYTF	TGTGCCAGCAGCGTAGCCGGACAGGGGGACTATGGCTACACCTTC
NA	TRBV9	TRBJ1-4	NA	CASSRQASATNEKLFF	TGTGCCAGCAGCCGTCAGGCCTCTGCAACTAATGAAAAACTGTTTTTT
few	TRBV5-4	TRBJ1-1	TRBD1	CASSGPDRDPMNTEAFF	TGTGCCAGCAGCGGTCCGGACAGGGACCCCATGAACACTGAAGCTTTCTTT
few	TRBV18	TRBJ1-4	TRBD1	CASSPGQNNEKLFF	TGTGCCAGCTCACCGGGACAGAATAATGAAAAACTGTTTTTT
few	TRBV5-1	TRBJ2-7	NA	CASSLGGLTYEQYF	TGCGCCAGCAGCTTGGGGGGCCTCACCTACGAGCAGTACTTC
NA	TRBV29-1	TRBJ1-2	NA	CSVDRTAAYGYTF	TGCAGCGTTGACCGGACAGCCGCTTATGGCTACACCTTC
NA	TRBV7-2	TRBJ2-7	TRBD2	CASSPDRGGTYEQYF	TGTGCCAGCAGCCCCGATCGCGGGGGGACCTACGAGCAGTACTTC
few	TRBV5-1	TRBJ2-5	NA	CASSLHGEDQETQYF	TGCGCCAGCAGCTTGCACGGGGAGGACCAAGAGACCCAGTACTTC
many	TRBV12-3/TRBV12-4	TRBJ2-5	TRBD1	CASLRTGSSETQYF	TGTGCCAGCTTACGGACAGGTTCATCAGAGACCCAGTACTTC
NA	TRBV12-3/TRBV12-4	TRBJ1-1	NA	CASSSRWMMAGESSRVPNTEAFF	TGTGCCAGCAGCAGTCGCTGGATGATGGCAGGGGAATCCAGCAGGGTCCCAAACACTGAAGCTTTCTTT
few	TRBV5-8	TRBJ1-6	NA	CASSLFWISYNSPLHF	TGTGCCAGCAGCTTGTTCTGGATTTCCTATAATTCACCCCTCCACTTT
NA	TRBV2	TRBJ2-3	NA	CASGASLTDTQYF	TGTGCCAGTGGGGCTAGCCTCACAGATACGCAGTATTTT
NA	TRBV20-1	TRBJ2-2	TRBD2	CSAPGGGRELFF	TGCAGTGCACCCGGGGGGGGCCGGGAGCTGTTTTTT
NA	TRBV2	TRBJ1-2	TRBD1	CASSVLETGPYGYTF	TGTGCCAGCAGTGTATTAGAGACAGGGCCCTATGGCTACACCTTC
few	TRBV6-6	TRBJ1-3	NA	CASSPTGNTIYF	TGTGCCAGCAGTCCCACGGGAAACACCATATATTTT
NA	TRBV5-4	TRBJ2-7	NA	CASSLSASDSSYEQYF	TGTGCCAGCAGCTTGTCCGCTTCAGACAGCTCCTACGAGCAGTACTTC
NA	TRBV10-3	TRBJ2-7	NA	CAISRDVTYEQYF	TGTGCCATCAGTCGGGACGTCACCTACGAGCAGTACTTC
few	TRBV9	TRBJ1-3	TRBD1	CASSTQGGRGNTIYF	TGTGCCAGCAGCACCCAGGGGGGTAGGGGAAACACCATATATTTT
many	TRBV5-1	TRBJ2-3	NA	CASSLAGQGADTQYF	TGCGCCAGCAGCTTGGCCGGGCAGGGCGCAGATACGCAGTATTTT
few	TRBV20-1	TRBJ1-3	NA	CSAREVLGNTIYF	TGCAGTGCTAGAGAAGTGCTTGGAAACACCATATATTTT
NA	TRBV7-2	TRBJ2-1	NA	CASSLFRGEQFF	TGTGCCAGCAGCTTATTCCGGGGTGAGCAGTTCTTC
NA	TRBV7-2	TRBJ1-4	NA	CASSLGWDEKLFF	TGTGCCAGCAGCTTGGGTTGGGATGAAAAACTGTTTTTT
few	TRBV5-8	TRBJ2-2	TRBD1	CASSLARGRTGELFF	TGTGCCAGCAGCTTGGCCAGGGGGCGAACCGGGGAGCTGTTTTTT